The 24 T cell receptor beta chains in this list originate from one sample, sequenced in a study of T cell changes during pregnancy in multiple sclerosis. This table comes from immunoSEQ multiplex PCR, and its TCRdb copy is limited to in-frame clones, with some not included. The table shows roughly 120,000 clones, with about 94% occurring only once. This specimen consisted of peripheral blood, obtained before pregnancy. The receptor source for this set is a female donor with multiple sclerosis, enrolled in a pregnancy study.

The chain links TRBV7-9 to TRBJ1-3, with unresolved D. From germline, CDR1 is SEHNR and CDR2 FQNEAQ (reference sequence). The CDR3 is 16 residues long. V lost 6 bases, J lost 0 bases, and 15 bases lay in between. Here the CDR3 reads CASRRDGELSGNTIYF. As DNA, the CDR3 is TGTGCCAGCAGACGGGATGGGGAACTCTCTGGAAACACCATATATTTT.

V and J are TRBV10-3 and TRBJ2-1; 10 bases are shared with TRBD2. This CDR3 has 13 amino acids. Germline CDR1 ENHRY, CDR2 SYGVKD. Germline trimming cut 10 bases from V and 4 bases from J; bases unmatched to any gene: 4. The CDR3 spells CATGLAEYNEQFF. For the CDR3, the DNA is TGTGCCACCGGACTAGCGGAGTACAATGAGCAGTTCTTC.

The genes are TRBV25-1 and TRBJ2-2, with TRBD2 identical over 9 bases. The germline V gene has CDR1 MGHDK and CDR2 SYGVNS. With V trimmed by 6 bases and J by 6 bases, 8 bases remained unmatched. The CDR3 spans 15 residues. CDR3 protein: CASRREGAVAGELFF. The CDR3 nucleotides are TGTGCCAGCAGGCGGGAGGGGGCCGTAGCCGGGGAGCTGTTTTTT.

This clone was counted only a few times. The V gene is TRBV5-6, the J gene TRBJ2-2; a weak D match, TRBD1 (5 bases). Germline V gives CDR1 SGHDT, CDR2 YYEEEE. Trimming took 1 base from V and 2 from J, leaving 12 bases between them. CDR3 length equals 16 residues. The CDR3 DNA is TGTGCCAGCAGCTTGTTGCGACAGCAAAACACCGGGGAGCTGTTTTTT. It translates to CASSLLRQQNTGELFF. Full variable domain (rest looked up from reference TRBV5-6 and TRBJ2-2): DAGVTQSPTHLIKTRGQQVTLRCSPKSGHDTVSWYQQALGQGPQFIFQYYEEEERQRGNFPDRFSGHQFPNYSSELNVNALLLGDSALYLCASSLLRQQNTGELFFGEGSRLTVL.

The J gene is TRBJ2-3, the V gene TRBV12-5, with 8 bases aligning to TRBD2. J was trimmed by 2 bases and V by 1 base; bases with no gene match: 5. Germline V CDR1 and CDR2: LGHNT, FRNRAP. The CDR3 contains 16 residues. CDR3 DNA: TGTGCTAGTGGTTTGGATACTAGCGGAACCACAGATACGCAGTATTTT. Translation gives CASGLDTSGTTDTQYF.

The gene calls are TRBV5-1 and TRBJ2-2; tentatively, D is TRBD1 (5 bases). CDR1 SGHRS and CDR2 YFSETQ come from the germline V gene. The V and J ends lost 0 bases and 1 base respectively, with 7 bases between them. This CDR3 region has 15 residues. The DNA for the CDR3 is TGCGCCAGCAGCTTGGTCAGGGAGAACACCGGGGAGCTGTTTTTT. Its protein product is CASSLVRENTGELFF.

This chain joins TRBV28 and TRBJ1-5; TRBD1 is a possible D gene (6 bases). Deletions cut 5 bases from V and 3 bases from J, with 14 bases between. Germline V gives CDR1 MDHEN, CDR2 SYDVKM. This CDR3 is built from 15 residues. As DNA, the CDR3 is TGTGCCAGCAGTGCCGGGACATCTTTCAATCAGCCCCAGCATTTT. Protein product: CASSAGTSFNQPQHF.

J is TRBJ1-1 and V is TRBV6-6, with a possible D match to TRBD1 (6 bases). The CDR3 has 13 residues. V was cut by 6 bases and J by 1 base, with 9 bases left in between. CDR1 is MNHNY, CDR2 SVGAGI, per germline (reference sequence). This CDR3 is CASSLQGNTEAFF. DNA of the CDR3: TGTGCCAGCAGCTTACAGGGGAACACTGAAGCTTTCTTT.

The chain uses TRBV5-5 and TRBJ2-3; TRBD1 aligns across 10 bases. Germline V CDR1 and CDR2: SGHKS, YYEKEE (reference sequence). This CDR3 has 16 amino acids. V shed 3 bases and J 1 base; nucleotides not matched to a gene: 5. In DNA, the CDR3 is TGTGCCAGCAGCTCGGGCGGACAGGGGGGCACAGATACGCAGTATTTT. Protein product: CASSSGGQGGTDTQYF. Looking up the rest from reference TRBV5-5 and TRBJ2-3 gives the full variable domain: DAGVTQSPTHLIKTRGQQVTLRCSPISGHKSVSWYQQVLGQGPQFIFQYYEKEERGRGNFPDRFSARQFPNYSSELNVNALLLGDSALYLCASSSGGQGGTDTQYFGPGTRLTVL.

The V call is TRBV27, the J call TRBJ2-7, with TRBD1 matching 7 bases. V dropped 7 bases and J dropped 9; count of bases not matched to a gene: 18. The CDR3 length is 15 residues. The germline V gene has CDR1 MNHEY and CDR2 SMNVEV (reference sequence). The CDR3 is CASKLQGTAPYVQYF. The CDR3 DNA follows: TGTGCCAGCAAACTCCAAGGGACAGCTCCTTATGTGCAGTACTTC.

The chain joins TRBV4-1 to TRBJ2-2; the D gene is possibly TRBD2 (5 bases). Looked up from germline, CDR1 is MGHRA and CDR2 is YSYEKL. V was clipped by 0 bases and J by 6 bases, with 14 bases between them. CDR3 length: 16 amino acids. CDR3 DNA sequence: TGCGCCAGCAGCCAAGATAGGGCGGGTGCCGCCGGGGAGCTGTTTTTT. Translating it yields CASSQDRAGAAGELFF.

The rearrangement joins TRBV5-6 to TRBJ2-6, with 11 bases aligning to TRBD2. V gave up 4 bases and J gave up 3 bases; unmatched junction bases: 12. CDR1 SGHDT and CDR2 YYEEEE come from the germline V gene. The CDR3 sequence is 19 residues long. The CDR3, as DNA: TGTGCCAGCAGCCCCGTTGGTAGCGGGAGGGATCGTGGGGCCAACGTCCTGACTTTC. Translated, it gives CASSPVGSGRDRGANVLTF. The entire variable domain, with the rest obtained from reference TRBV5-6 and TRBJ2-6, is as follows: DAGVTQSPTHLIKTRGQQVTLRCSPKSGHDTVSWYQQALGQGPQFIFQYYEEEERQRGNFPDRFSGHQFPNYSSELNVNALLLGDSALYLCASSPVGSGRDRGANVLTFGAGSRLTVL.

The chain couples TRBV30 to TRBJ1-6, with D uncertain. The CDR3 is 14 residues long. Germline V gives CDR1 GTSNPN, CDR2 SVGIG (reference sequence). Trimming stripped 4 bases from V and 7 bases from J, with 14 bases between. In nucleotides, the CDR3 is TGTGCCTGGACCGAGGGCCTGGGGAATTCACCCCTCCACTTT. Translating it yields CAWTEGLGNSPLHF.

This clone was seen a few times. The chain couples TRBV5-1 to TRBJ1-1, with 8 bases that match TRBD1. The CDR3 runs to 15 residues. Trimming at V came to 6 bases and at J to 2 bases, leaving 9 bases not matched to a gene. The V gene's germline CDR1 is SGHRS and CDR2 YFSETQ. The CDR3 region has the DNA TGCGCCAGCATCGTTCGCCCAGGGGGCAACACTGAAGCTTTCTTT. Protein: CASIVRPGGNTEAFF.

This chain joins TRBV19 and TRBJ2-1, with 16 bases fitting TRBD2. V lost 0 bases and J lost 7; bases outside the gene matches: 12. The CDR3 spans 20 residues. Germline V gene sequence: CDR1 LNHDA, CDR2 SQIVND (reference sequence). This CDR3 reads CASSIDRAGTSGRAGNEQFF. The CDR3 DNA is TGTGCCAGTAGTATAGACAGGGCCGGGACTAGCGGGAGGGCCGGGAATGAGCAGTTCTTC. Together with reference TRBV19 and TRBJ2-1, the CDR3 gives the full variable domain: DGGITQSPKYLFRKEGQNVTLSCEQNLNHDAMYWYRQDPGQGLRLIYYSQIVNDFQKGDIAEGYSVSREKKESFPLTVTSAQKNPTAFYLCASSIDRAGTSGRAGNEQFFGPGTRLTVL.

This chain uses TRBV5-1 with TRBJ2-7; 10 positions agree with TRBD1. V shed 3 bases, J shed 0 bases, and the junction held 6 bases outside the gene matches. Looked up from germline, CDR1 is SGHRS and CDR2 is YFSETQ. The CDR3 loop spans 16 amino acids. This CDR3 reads CASSWTGGLSSYEQYF. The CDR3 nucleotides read TGCGCCAGCAGCTGGACAGGGGGGCTAAGCTCCTACGAGCAGTACTTC.

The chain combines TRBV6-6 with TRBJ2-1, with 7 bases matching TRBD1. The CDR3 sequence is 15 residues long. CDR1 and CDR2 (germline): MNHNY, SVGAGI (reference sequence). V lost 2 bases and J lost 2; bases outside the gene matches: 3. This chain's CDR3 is CASSYRDSPYNEQFF. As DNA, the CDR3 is TGTGCCAGCAGTTACAGGGACAGCCCCTACAATGAGCAGTTCTTC.

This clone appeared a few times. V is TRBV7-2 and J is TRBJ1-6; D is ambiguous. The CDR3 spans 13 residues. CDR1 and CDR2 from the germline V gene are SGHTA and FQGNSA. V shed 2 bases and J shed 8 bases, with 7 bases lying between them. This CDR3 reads CASSLTGDSPLHF. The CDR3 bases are TGTGCCAGCAGCTTAACCGGGGATTCACCCCTCCACTTT.

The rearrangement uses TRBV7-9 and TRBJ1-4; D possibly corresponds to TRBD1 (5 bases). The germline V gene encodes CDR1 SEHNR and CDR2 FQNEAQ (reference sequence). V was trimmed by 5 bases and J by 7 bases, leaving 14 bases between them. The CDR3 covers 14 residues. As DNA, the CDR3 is TGTGCCAGCAGCCCGGGGGGAAACAGTGAAAAACTGTTTTTT. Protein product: CASSPGGNSEKLFF.

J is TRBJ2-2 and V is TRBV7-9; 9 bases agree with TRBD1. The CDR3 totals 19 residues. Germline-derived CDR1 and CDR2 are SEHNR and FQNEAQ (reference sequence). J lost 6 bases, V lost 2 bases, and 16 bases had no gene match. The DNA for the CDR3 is TGTGCCAGCAGCTTACCTTGGACAGGGGAATGGAGGAAGCCCGGGGAGCTGTTTTTT. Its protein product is CASSLPWTGEWRKPGELFF.

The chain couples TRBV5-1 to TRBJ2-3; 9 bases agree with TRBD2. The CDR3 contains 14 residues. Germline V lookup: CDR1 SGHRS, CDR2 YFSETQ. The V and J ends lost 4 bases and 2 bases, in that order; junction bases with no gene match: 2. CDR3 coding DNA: TGCGCCAGCAGCCGGGGACTAGCCACAGATACGCAGTATTTT. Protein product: CASSRGLATDTQYF.

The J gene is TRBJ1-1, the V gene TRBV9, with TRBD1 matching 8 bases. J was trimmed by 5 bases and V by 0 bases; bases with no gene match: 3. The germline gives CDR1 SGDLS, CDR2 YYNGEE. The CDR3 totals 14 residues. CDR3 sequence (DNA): TGTGCCAGCAGCGTAGAACAGGGGGGGACTGAAGCTTTCTTT. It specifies CASSVEQGGTEAFF.

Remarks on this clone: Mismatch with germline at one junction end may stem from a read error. For the CDR3, the DNA is TGTGCCAGCAGTCTAAAGGGTGGAGGCCCTGAGGCTTTCTTT. Translation: CASSLKGGGPEAFF. The chain carries TRBV27 and TRBJ1-1; no reliable D call. The CDR3 totals 14 residues. Germline CDR1 reads MNHEY; CDR2 reads SMNVEV (reference sequence).

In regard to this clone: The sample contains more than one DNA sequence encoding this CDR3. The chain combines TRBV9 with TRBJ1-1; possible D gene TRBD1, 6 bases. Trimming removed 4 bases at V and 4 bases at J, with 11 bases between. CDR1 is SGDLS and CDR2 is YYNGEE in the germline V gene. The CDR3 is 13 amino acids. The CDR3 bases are TGTGCCAGCAGCCGGAGGGGGGGCACTGAAGCTTTCTTT. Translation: CASSRRGGTEAFF.